These 9 T cell receptor beta chains originate from one sample sequenced in a study of blood T cell repertoires in COVID-19. Profiled with immunoSEQ multiplex PCR; TCRdb holds only in-frame clones, not every one. The sample has about 69,000 clones; 65% to 85% are singletons. The sample consisted of peripheral blood. The origin of the receptors is a man aged 55 to 69 with acute or convalescent COVID-19.

The chain recombines TRBV20-1 with TRBJ2-7; unclear D gene. The V end was cut by 6 bases, the J end by 3 bases, with 9 bases between. Germline V CDR1 and CDR2: DFQATT, SNEGSKA (reference sequence). The CDR3 runs to 11 residues. The CDR3 bases are TGCAGTGCGAGTCCTTACTACGAGCAGTACTTC. Translated, it gives CSASPYYEQYF.

The gene calls are TRBV12-3 or TRBV12-4 and TRBJ1-2; tentative D call: TRBD1 (6 bases). This CDR3 spans 13 amino acids. The V gene lost 3 bases and the J gene lost 6 bases, with 11 bases spanning the gap. CDR3 bases: TGTGCCAGCAGTTTGGACAGCCAAAATGGCTACACCTTC. Its protein product is CASSLDSQNGYTF.

This chain uses TRBV4-3 with TRBJ1-3, with 9 bases that match TRBD1. CDR1 and CDR2 (germline): LGHNA, YSLEER. The J segment lost 9 bases and the V segment lost 1 base, leaving 4 bases of the junction unmatched. The CDR3 runs to 14 residues. The CDR3 coding sequence is TGCGCCAGCAGCCAAGTCGGGACAGGGTTCACCATATATTTT. It encodes CASSQVGTGFTIYF.

This clone was picked up a small number of times. This chain joins TRBV5-1 and TRBJ1-1; D is undetermined. CDR1 SGHRS and CDR2 YFSETQ come from the germline V gene. Between the trimmed V and J ends, which lost 0 bases and 1 base, there was a span of 7 bases. CDR3 length: 14 residues. DNA for the CDR3: TGCGCCAGCAGCTTGGGTCAGCGGAACACTGAAGCTTTCTTT. Protein sequence: CASSLGQRNTEAFF.

The chain carries TRBV29-1 and TRBJ1-5, with a possible D match to TRBD1 (6 bases). Germline V gives CDR1 SQVTM, CDR2 ANQGSEA. V shed 6 bases and J shed 1 base, with 16 bases lying between them. The CDR3 has 15 amino acids. The CDR3 DNA sequence: TGCAGCGTCAAGGACAGTGATATCAGCAATCAGCCCCAGCATTTT. Amino acid sequence: CSVKDSDISNQPQHF.

The V call is TRBV5-6, the J call TRBJ2-5; 7 positions agree with TRBD1. The germline CDR1 and CDR2 sequences are SGHDT and YYEEEE. J gave up 5 bases and V 0 bases, and 10 bases lay outside the gene matches. There are 16 residues in the CDR3. This CDR3 reads CASSLEGLGGAETQYF. The CDR3 DNA reads as TGTGCCAGCAGCTTGGAGGGTCTAGGGGGCGCCGAGACCCAGTACTTC.

V is TRBV11-2 and J is TRBJ1-6, with D possibly TRBD1 on 5 matching bases. Germline V gene data show CDR1 as SGHAT and CDR2 as FQNNGV. The V end lost 1 base, the J end lost 10 bases, and 11 bases lay between the germline ends. The CDR3 contains 14 residues. As DNA, the CDR3 is TGTGCCAGCAGCTTAGGCAGGGTTAACTCACCCCTCCACTTT. Encoded protein: CASSLGRVNSPLHF.

The V and J genes are TRBV7-9 and TRBJ2-5; TRBD2 agrees at 13 bases. Looked up from germline, CDR1 is SEHNR and CDR2 is FQNEAQ (reference sequence). With V trimmed by 5 bases and J by 1 base, 7 bases remained unmatched. CDR3 length equals 17 residues. The CDR3 DNA sequence: TGTGCCAGCAGCCCTGGGACTAGCGGGGCCCCCCAAGAGACCCAGTACTTC. This codes for CASSPGTSGAPQETQYF. Together with reference TRBV7-9 and TRBJ2-5, the CDR3 gives the full variable domain: DTGVSQNPRHKITKRGQNVTFRCDPISEHNRLYWYRQTLGQGPEFLTYFQNEAQLEKSRLLSDRFSAERPKGSFSTLEIQRTEQGDSAMYLCASSPGTSGAPQETQYFGPGTRLLVL.

The rearrangement links TRBV12-3 or TRBV12-4 to TRBJ1-1; 8 positions agree with TRBD1. V dropped 6 bases and J dropped 5; count of bases not matched to a gene: 5. This CDR3 has 13 residues. The CDR3 DNA follows: TGTGCCAGCAGAAAGGACAGGGAAACTGAAGCTTTCTTT. It encodes CASRKDRETEAFF.